One T cell receptor (beta chain) is described in this entry. Its antigen remains unidentified. The entry originates in a study of cytomegalovirus exposure and HLA in healthy donors. The study's findings and limits: Highest at DRB1 and lowest at HLA-C, TCR association rates differed among HLA loci in a later analysis. A list of about 160 TCR beta chains associated with cytomegalovirus was given.

Those who donated were healthy bone marrow donors. This CDR3 is 15 amino acids long. Germline assignment: CDR1 MNHEY and CDR2 SMNVEV (reference sequence). J was trimmed by 5 bases and V by 5 bases; bases with no gene match: 9. PCR employed 60 Vbeta and 13 Jbeta primers. Assay used: immunoSEQ multiplex PCR; TCRdb lists only in-frame clones, some missing. Seen here are fewer than 150,000 clones, roughly 74% observed once, and the top ten hold approximately 6.4%. The source of this sequence is a woman in her forties or fifties in good health and CMV-seropositive. The rearrangement uses TRBV27 and TRBJ2-4, with TRBD2 matching 7 bases. Sequencing was performed on PBMCs. The CDR3 DNA reads TGTGCCAGCAGTGTTGTCCGGGGGGACCAAAACATTCAGTACTTC. This gives the protein CASSVVRGDQNIQYF.